This T cell receptor (beta chain) was identified in a study of blood T cells in healthy people across ages. CDR1 SGHVS and CDR2 FQNEAQ come from the germline V gene. The CDR3 has 14 residues. Between the trimmed V and J ends, which lost 1 base and 5 bases, there was a span of 11 bases. This clonotype appeared a few times. Alongside a J-beta primer mix, a sample-barcoded 5' primer served in a second PCR lasting about 7 to 12 cycles. TCRdb processed the 5' RACE reads anew with MiXCR; each CDR3 protein has one entry. This sample has 1,500,000 or so distinct CDR3 sequences; almost 60% occur once, and the top ten carry 6.5% to 8%.

The chain employs TRBV7-8 and TRBJ2-5; D tentatively reads TRBD1 or TRBD2 (5 bases each). The receptor's source is a man between 18 and 29 years old in good health. Sequencing was carried out using blood. The CDR3 here is CASSLGGDGETQYF. CDR3 nucleotides: TGTGCCAGCAGCTTAGGAGGGGATGGGGAGACCCAGTACTTC.